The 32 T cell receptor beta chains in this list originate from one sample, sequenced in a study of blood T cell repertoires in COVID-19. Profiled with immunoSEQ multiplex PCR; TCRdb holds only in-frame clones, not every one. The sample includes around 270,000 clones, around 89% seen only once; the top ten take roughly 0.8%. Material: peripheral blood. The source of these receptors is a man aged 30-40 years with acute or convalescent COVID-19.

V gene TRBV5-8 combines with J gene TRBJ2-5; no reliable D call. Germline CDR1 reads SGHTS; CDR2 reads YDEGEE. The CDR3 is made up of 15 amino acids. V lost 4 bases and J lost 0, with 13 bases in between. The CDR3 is CASSQNTGDQETQYF. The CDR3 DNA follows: TGTGCCAGCAGCCAAAACACTGGAGACCAAGAGACCCAGTACTTC. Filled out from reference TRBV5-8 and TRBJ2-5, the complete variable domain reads EAGVTQSPTHLIKTRGQQATLRCSPISGHTSVYWYQQALGLGLQFLLWYDEGEERNRGNFPPRFSGRQFPNYSSELNVNALELEDSALYLCASSQNTGDQETQYFGPGTRLLVL.

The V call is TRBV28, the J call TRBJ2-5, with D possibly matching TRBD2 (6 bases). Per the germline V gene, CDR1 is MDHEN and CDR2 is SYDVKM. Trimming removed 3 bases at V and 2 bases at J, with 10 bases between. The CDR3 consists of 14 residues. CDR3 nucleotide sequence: TGTGCCAGCAGTTTCCTGGAGGGGCAAGAGACCCAGTACTTC. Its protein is CASSFLEGQETQYF.

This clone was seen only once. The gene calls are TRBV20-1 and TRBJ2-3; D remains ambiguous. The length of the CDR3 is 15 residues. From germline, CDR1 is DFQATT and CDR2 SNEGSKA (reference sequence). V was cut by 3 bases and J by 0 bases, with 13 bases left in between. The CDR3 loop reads CSASMERASTDTQYF. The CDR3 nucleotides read TGCAGTGCTAGTATGGAGCGCGCGAGCACAGATACGCAGTATTTT.

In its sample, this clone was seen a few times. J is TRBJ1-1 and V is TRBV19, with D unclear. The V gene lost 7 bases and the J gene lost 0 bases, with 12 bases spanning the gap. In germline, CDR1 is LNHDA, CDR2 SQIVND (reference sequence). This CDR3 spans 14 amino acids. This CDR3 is CASMPPGMNTEAFF. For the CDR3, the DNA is TGTGCCAGTATGCCCCCGGGAATGAACACTGAAGCTTTCTTT. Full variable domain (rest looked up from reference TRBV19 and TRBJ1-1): DGGITQSPKYLFRKEGQNVTLSCEQNLNHDAMYWYRQDPGQGLRLIYYSQIVNDFQKGDIAEGYSVSREKKESFPLTVTSAQKNPTAFYLCASMPPGMNTEAFFGQGTRLTVV.

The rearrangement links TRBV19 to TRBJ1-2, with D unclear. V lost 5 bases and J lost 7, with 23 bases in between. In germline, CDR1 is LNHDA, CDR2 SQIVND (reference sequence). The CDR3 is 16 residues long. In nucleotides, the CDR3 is TGTGCCAGTAGTCCTAGCGTCAGGAGGTTAAGTATTGGCTACACCTTC. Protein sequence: CASSPSVRRLSIGYTF.

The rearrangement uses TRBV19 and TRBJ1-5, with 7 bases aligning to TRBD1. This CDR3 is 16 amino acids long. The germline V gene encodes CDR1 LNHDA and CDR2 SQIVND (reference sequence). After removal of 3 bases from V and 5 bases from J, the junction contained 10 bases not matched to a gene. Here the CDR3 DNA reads TGTGCCAGTAGTATTGTCCGTCCCACAGGGGATCAGCCCCAGCATTTT. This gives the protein CASSIVRPTGDQPQHF.

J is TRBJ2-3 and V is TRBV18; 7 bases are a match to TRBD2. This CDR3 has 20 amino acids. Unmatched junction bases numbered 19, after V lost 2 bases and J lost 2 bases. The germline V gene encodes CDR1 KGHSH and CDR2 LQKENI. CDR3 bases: TGTGCCAGCTCACCAAACTCCCTCCGGGACTCGGGGGGAGACACAGATACGCAGTATTTT. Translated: CASSPNSLRDSGGDTDTQYF.

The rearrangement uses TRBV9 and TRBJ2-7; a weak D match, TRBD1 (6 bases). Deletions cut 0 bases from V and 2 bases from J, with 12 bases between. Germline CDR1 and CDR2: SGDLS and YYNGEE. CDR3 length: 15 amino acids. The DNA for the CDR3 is TGTGCCAGCAGCGTAGCAGGGGTAGGCACCTACGAGCAGTACTTC. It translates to CASSVAGVGTYEQYF.

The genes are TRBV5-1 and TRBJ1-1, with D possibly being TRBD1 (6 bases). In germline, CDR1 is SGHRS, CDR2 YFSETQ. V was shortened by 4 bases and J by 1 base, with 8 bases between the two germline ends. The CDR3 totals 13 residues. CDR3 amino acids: CASSKTGNTEAFF. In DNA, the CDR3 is TGCGCCAGCAGCAAGACAGGGAACACTGAAGCTTTCTTT. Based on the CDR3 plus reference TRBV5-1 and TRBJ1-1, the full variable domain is KAGVTQTPRYLIKTRGQQVTLSCSPISGHRSVSWYQQTPGQGLQFLFEYFSETQRNKGNFPGRFSGRQFSNSRSEMNVSTLELGDSALYLCASSKTGNTEAFFGQGTRLTVV.

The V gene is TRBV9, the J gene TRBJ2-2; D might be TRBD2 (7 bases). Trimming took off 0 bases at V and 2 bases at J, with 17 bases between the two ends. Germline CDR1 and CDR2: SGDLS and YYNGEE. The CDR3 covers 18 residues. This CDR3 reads CASSVAPGGRLNTGELFF. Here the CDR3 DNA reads TGTGCCAGCAGCGTAGCCCCGGGGGGCAGGTTAAACACCGGGGAGCTGTTTTTT.

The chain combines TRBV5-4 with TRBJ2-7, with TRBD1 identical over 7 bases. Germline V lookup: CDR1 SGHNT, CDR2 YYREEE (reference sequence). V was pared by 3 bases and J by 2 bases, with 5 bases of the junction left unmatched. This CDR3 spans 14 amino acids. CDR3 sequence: CASSSPQGAYEQYF. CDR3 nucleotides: TGTGCCAGCAGCTCGCCTCAGGGGGCCTACGAGCAGTACTTC.

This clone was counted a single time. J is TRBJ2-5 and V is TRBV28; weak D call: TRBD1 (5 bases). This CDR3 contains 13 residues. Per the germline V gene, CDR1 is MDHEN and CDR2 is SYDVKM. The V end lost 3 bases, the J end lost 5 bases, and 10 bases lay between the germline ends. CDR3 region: CASSFVGVETQYF. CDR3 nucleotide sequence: TGTGCCAGCAGTTTTGTAGGGGTTGAGACCCAGTACTTC.

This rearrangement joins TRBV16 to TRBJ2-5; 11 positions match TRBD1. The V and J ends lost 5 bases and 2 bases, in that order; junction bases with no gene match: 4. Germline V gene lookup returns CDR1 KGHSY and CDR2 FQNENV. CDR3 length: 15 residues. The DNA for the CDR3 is TGTGCCAGCAGCAGGAGGGACAGGGGGCAAGAGACCCAGTACTTC. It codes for CASSRRDRGQETQYF.

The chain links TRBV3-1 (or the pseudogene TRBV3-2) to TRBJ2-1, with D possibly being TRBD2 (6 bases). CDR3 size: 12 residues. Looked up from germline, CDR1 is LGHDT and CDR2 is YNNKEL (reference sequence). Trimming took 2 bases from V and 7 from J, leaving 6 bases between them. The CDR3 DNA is TGTGCCAGCAGCCAACTAGCGAATGAGCAGTTCTTC. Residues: CASSQLANEQFF.

CDR3 sequence reads: CASSRQGLNTEAFF. The CDR3 bases are TGTGCCAGCAGCCGACAGGGTTTAAACACTGAAGCTTTCTTT. The gene calls are TRBV7-9 and TRBJ1-1; 7 bases agree with TRBD1. The CDR3 spans 14 residues. V dropped 5 bases and J dropped 2; count of bases not matched to a gene: 5. Germline CDR1 is SEHNR and CDR2 is FQNEAQ (reference sequence).

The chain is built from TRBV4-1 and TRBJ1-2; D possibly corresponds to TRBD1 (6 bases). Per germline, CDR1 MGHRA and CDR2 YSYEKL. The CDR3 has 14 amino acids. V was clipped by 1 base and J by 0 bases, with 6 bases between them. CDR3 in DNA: TGCGCCAGCAGCCAAGGGACAGCTAACTATGGCTACACCTTC. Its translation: CASSQGTANYGYTF.

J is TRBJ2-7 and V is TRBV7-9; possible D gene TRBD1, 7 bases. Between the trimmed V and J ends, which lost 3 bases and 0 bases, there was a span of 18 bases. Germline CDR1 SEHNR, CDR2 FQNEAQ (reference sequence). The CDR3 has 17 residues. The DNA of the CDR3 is TGTGCCAGCAGCTTTAATAGTCAGGGGGGAATCTCCTACGAGCAGTACTTC. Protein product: CASSFNSQGGISYEQYF. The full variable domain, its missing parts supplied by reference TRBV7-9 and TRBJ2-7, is DTGVSQNPRHKITKRGQNVTFRCDPISEHNRLYWYRQTLGQGPEFLTYFQNEAQLEKSRLLSDRFSAERPKGSFSTLEIQRTEQGDSAMYLCASSFNSQGGISYEQYFGPGTRLTVT.

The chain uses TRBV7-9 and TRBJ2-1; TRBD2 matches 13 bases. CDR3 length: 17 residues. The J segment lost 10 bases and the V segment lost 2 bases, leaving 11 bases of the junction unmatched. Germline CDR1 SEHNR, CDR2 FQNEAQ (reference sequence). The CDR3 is CASSLFGTSGVRGEQFF. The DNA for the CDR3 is TGTGCCAGCAGCTTATTTGGGACTAGCGGGGTTCGAGGAGAGCAGTTCTTC.

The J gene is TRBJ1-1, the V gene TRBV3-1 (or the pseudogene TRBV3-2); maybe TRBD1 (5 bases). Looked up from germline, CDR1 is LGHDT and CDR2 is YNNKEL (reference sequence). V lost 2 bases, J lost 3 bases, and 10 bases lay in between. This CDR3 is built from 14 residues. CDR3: CASSQQGRYTEAFF. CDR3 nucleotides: TGTGCCAGCAGCCAACAGGGTCGGTACACTGAAGCTTTCTTT.

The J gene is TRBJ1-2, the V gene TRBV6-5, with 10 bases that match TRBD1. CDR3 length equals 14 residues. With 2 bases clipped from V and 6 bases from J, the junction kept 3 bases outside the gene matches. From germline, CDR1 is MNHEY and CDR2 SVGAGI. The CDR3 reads CASSYRDRGHGYTF. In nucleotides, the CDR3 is TGTGCCAGCAGTTACCGGGACAGGGGACATGGCTACACCTTC.

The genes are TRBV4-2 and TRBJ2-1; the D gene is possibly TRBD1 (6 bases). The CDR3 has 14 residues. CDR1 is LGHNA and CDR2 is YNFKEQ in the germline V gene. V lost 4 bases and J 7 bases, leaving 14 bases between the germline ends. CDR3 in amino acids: CASSLMGAPNEQFF. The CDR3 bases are TGTGCCAGCAGCCTCATGGGGGCCCCGAATGAGCAGTTCTTC.

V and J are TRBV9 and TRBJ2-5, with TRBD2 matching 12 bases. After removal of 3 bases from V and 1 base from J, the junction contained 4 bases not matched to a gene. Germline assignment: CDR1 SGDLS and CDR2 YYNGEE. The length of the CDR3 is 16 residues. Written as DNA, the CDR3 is TGTGCCAGCAGCGCGGGGACTAGCGGGCCCCAAGAGACCCAGTACTTC. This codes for CASSAGTSGPQETQYF.

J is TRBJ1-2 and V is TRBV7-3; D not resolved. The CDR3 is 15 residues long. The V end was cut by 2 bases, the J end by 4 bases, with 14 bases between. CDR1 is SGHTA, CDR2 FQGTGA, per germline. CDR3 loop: CASSLSAGTPYGYTF. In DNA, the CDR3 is TGTGCCAGCAGCTTATCGGCAGGCACCCCCTATGGCTACACCTTC.

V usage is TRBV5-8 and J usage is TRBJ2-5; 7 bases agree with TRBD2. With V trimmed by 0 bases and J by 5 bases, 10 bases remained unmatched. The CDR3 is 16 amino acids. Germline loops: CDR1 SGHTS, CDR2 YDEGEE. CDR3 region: CASSLGDGRSRETQYF. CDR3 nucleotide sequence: TGTGCCAGCAGCTTGGGGGACGGGAGGTCTCGGGAGACCCAGTACTTC.

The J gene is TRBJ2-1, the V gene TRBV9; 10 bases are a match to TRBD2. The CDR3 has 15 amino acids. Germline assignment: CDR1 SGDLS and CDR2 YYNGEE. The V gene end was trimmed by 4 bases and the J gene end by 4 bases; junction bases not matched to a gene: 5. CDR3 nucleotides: TGTGCCAGCAGCCCTAAAGCGGGAGGGTACAATGAGCAGTTCTTC. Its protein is CASSPKAGGYNEQFF.

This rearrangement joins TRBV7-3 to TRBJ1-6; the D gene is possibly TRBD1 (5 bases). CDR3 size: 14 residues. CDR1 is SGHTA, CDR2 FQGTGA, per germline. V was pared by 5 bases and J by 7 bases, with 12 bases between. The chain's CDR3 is CASSDQGGNSPLHF. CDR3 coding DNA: TGTGCCAGCAGCGACCAGGGAGGCAATTCACCCCTCCACTTT.

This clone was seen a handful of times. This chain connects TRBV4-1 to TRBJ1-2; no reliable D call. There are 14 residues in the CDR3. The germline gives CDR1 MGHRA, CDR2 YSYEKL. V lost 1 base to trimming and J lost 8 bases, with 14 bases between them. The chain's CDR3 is CASSQVEEGWGYTF. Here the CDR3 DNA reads TGCGCCAGCAGCCAAGTCGAAGAGGGTTGGGGCTACACCTTC.

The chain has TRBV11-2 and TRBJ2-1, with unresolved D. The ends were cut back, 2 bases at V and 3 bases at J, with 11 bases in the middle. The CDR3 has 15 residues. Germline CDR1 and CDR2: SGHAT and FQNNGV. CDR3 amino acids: CASSLSNGFYNEQFF. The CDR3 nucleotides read TGTGCCAGCAGCTTAAGTAACGGTTTCTACAATGAGCAGTTCTTC.

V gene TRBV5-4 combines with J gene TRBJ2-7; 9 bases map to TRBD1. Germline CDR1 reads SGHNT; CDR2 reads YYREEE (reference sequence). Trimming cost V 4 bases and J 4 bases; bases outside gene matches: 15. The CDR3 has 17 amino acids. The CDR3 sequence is CASSRGQGMGGGYEQYF. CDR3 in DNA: TGTGCCAGCAGCCGCGGACAGGGGATGGGTGGAGGGTACGAGCAGTACTTC.

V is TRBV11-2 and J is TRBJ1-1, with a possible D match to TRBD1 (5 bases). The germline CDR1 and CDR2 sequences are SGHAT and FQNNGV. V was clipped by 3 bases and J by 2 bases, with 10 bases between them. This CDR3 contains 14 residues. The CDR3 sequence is CASSLVRTNTEAFF. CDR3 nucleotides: TGTGCCAGCAGCTTGGTCCGGACAAACACTGAAGCTTTCTTT.

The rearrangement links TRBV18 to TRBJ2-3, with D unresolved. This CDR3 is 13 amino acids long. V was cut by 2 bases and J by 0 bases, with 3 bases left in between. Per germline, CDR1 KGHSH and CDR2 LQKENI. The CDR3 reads CASSPTSTDTQYF. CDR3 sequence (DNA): TGTGCCAGCTCACCAACTAGCACAGATACGCAGTATTTT.

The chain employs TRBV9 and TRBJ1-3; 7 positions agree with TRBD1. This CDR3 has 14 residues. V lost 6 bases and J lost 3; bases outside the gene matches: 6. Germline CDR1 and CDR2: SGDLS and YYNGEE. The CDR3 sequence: CASNEGANGNTIYF. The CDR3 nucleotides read TGTGCCAGCAACGAGGGGGCGAATGGAAACACCATATATTTT.